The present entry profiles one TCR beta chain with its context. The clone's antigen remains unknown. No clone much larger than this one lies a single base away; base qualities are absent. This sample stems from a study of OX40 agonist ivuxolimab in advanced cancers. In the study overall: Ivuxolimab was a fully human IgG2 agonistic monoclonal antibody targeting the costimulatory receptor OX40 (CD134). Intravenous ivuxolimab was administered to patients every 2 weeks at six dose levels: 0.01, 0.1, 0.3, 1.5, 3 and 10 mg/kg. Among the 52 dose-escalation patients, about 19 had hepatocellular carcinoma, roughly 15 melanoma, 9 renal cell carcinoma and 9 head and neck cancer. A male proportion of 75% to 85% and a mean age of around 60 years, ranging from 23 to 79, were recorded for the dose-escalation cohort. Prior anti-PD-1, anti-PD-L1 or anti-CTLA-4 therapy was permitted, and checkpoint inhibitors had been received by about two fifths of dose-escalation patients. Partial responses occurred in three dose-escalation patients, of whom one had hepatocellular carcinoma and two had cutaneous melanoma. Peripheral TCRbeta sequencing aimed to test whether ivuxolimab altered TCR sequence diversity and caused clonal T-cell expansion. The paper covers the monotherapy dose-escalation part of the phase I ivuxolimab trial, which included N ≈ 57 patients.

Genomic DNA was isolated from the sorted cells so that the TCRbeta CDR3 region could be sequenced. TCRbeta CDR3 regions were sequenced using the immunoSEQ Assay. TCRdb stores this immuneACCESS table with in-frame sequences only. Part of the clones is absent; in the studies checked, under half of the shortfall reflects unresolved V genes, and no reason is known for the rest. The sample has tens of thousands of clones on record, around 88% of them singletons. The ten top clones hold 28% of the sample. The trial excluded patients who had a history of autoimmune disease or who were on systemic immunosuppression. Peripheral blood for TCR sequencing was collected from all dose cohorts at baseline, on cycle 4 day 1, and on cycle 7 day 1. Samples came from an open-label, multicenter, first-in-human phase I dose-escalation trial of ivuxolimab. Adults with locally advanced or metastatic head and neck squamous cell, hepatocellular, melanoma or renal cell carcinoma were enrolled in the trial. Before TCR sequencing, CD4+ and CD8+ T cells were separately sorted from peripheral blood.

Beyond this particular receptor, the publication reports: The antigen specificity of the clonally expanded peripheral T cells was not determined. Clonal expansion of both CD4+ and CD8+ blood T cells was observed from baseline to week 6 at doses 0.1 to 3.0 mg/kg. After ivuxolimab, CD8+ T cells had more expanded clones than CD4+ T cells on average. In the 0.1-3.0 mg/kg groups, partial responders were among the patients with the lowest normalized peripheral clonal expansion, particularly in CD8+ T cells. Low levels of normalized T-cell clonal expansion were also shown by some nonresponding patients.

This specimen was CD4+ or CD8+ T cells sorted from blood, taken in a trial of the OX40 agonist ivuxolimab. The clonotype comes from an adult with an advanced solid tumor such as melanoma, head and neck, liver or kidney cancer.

The CDR3 region: CASSVTDSLGPYNEQFF. In nucleotides, the sequence is TGTGCCAGCAGCGTGACGGACTCACTGGGGCCCTACAATGAGCAGTTCTTC. The sequence links TRBV5-6 to TRBJ2-1; the D call is tentative, TRBD1 or TRBD2, as each matches 5 bases. From the germline V gene, CDR1 is SGHDT and CDR2 is YYEEEE. Spanning cysteine to phenylalanine, the CDR3 consists of 17 amino acids. Just CDR3 DNA is preserved here, 51 bases in frame from base 1. V lost 4 bases and J lost 2 bases; the stretch between them is 19 bases long.